The 27 T cell receptor beta chains below come from one sample, sequenced in a study of cytomegalovirus exposure and HLA in healthy donors. 60 Vbeta and 13 Jbeta primers were used in PCR. Here immunoSEQ multiplex PCR was the method, and the copy in TCRdb shows in-frame clones only, minus some. Of about 100,000 clones listed, over 65% are singletons. Input material: PBMCs. These receptors were collected from a woman in her forties in good health and CMV-seropositive.

The CDR3 is CASSLATYEQYF. The CDR3 coding sequence is TGTGCCAGCAGCTTAGCCACTTACGAGCAGTACTTC. The genes are TRBV7-9 and TRBJ2-7; D is unclear. Trimming shortened V by 0 bases and J by 4 bases, and 4 bases separated the two germline ends. There are 12 residues in the CDR3. CDR1 and CDR2 (germline): SEHNR, FQNEAQ (reference sequence).

The genes are TRBV5-4 and TRBJ1-2, with TRBD1 matching over 7 bases. After removal of 9 bases from V and 4 bases from J, the junction contained 9 bases not matched to a gene. This CDR3 has 13 amino acids. Germline assignment: CDR1 SGHNT and CDR2 YYREEE (reference sequence). The CDR3 spells CATYRGTFYGYTF. The CDR3 region has the DNA TGTGCCACTTACAGGGGAACTTTCTATGGCTACACCTTC.

The rearrangement uses TRBV15 and TRBJ1-1; D is possibly TRBD1 (5 bases). The CDR3 is made up of 14 amino acids. The V gene lost 0 bases and the J gene lost 5 bases, with 10 bases spanning the gap. CDR1 and CDR2 (germline): LNHNV, YYDKDF (reference sequence). In nucleotides, the CDR3 is TGTGCCACCAGCAGAGACAGGGAGGGAACTGAAGCTTTCTTT. The encoded protein is CATSRDREGTEAFF. The full variable domain, with the rest looked up from reference TRBV15 and TRBJ1-1, is DAMVIQNPRYQVTQFGKPVTLSCSQTLNHNVMYWYQQKSSQAPKLLFHYYDKDFNNEADTPDNFQSRRPNTSFCFLDIRSPGLGDTAMYLCATSRDREGTEAFFGQGTRLTVV.

The chain couples TRBV28 to TRBJ1-5, with a possible D match to TRBD1 (5 bases). CDR1 MDHEN and CDR2 SYDVKM come from the germline V gene. The CDR3 is made up of 14 amino acids. V lost 6 bases, J lost 6 bases, and 15 bases lay in between. CDR3 amino acids: CASSLGGSGQPQHF. The CDR3 nucleotides are TGTGCCAGCAGCCTCGGGGGGAGCGGTCAGCCCCAGCATTTT.

The chain combines TRBV6-1 with TRBJ2-3, with 7 bases aligning to TRBD2. The germline CDR1 and CDR2 sequences are MNHNS and SASEGT. The junction had 4 bases not matched to a gene; V was cut back by 1 base and J by 0 bases. The CDR3 contains 16 residues. The CDR3 sequence is CASSEVAGVSTDTQYF. Here the CDR3 DNA reads TGTGCCAGCAGTGAAGTCGCGGGGGTTAGCACAGATACGCAGTATTTT.

The chain uses TRBV7-9 and TRBJ1-1; 8 bases line up with TRBD1. The CDR3 totals 14 residues. The germline gives CDR1 SEHNR, CDR2 FQNEAQ (reference sequence). Trimming cost V 5 bases and J 11 bases; bases outside gene matches: 13. In DNA, the CDR3 is TGTGCCAGCAGCCGAGGACAGGGATCGGCGAGTGCTTTCTTT. Its translation is CASSRGQGSASAFF.

In its sample, this clone was seen a few times. This chain uses TRBV12-1 with TRBJ2-3; TRBD2, the table's D call, was not compared with the DNA. TRBV12-1 is marked as a pseudogene. This CDR3 comprises 18 residues. As DNA, the CDR3 is TGTGCCAGCAGCTTTGTTGGGAGCACTCCCAACCGCACAGATACGCAGTATTTT. Translating gives CASSFVGSTPNRTDTQYF.

The V call is TRBV19, the J call TRBJ1-5, with a weak D call TRBD1 (5 bases). The CDR3 totals 15 residues. Germline V gene lookup returns CDR1 LNHDA and CDR2 SQIVND (reference sequence). V shed 7 bases and J shed 4 bases, with 17 bases lying between them. CDR3 amino acids: CASNIGGGLNQPQHF. CDR3 DNA sequence: TGTGCCAGTAACATCGGGGGGGGTTTGAATCAGCCCCAGCATTTT.

CDR3 bases: TGTGCCAGCGGTAAAGCGGGGGGGCCTTGGGAGACCCAGTACTTC. Encoded protein: CASGKAGGPWETQYF. The J gene is TRBJ2-5, the V gene TRBV27; 10 bases are shared with TRBD2. The germline V gene encodes CDR1 MNHEY and CDR2 SMNVEV (reference sequence). With V trimmed by 8 bases and J by 5 bases, 11 bases remained unmatched. CDR3 length: 15 amino acids.

This chain joins TRBV5-1 and TRBJ1-3; tentative D call: TRBD1 (5 bases). V was pared by 4 bases and J by 3 bases, with 17 bases between. The CDR3 runs to 16 residues. CDR1 is SGHRS and CDR2 is YFSETQ in the germline V gene. CDR3 coding DNA: TGCGCCAGCAGCCGAGGTAGAACAGGCGGTGGAAACACCATATATTTT. The encoded protein is CASSRGRTGGGNTIYF.

The V and J genes are TRBV29-1 and TRBJ2-7; the D is unclear. The V and J ends lost 7 bases and 2 bases respectively, with 9 bases between them. This CDR3 has 11 residues. Germline-derived CDR1 and CDR2 are SQVTM and ANQGSEA. CDR3 protein: CSAETPYEQYF. The CDR3 bases are TGCAGCGCCGAGACTCCCTACGAGCAGTACTTC.

The table lists this clone with a count of one. The chain is built from TRBV5-1 and TRBJ2-7, with TRBD1 matching 7 bases. Trimming cost V 3 bases and J 1 base; bases outside gene matches: 7. Germline V CDR1 and CDR2: SGHRS, YFSETQ. CDR3 size: 15 residues. The CDR3 DNA reads TGCGCCAGCAGCTGGGGACAGACCTTATCCTACGAGCAGTACTTC. Translating gives CASSWGQTLSYEQYF.

This clone occurred a few times. V and J are TRBV15 and TRBJ1-4, with D maybe TRBD1 (6 bases). V lost 5 bases and J lost 0, with 13 bases in between. Germline V CDR1 and CDR2: LNHNV, YYDKDF (reference sequence). The CDR3 has 16 residues. The CDR3 DNA reads TGTGCCACCAGCTTACAGGGAACTGCAACTAATGAAAAACTGTTTTTT. Residues: CATSLQGTATNEKLFF.

The CDR3 DNA reads TGTGCCAGCACCTCTATGACGGGTGACACTGAAGCTTTCTTT. This translates into CASTSMTGDTEAFF. The chain employs TRBV7-2 and TRBJ1-1, with D unclear. V was cut by 7 bases and J by 3 bases, with 15 bases left in between. Germline CDR1 reads SGHTA; CDR2 reads FQGNSA. The CDR3 consists of 14 residues.

The chain couples TRBV30 to TRBJ1-4, with D possibly TRBD1 on 5 matching bases. Looked up from germline, CDR1 is GTSNPN and CDR2 is SVGIG (reference sequence). The CDR3 sequence is 15 residues long. Trimming shortened V by 3 bases and J by 0 bases, and 11 bases separated the two germline ends. For the CDR3, the DNA is TGTGCCTGGAGGTGGGACTGGTCAACTAATGAAAAACTGTTTTTT. Amino acids: CAWRWDWSTNEKLFF.

In nucleotides, the CDR3 is TGCGCCAGCAGCTCGACAGACTATGGCTACACCTTC. This gives the protein CASSSTDYGYTF. The chain joins TRBV5-1 to TRBJ1-2; TRBD1 might be the D (5 bases). This CDR3 contains 12 residues. The V end was cut by 3 bases, the J end by 3 bases, with 6 bases between. Germline CDR1 and CDR2: SGHRS and YFSETQ.

This clone was observed a few times. The chain recombines TRBV5-1 with TRBJ1-4; perhaps TRBD1 as D (6 bases). This CDR3 has 18 amino acids. Trimming removed 0 bases from V and 0 bases from J, with 15 bases in between. CDR1 is SGHRS, CDR2 YFSETQ, per germline. The CDR3 loop reads CASSLAGGAWATNEKLFF. As DNA, the CDR3 is TGCGCCAGCAGCTTGGCGGGGGGCGCATGGGCAACTAATGAAAAACTGTTTTTT. Variable domain in full (rest from reference TRBV5-1 and TRBJ1-4): KAGVTQTPRYLIKTRGQQVTLSCSPISGHRSVSWYQQTPGQGLQFLFEYFSETQRNKGNFPGRFSGRQFSNSRSEMNVSTLELGDSALYLCASSLAGGAWATNEKLFFGSGTQLSVL.

V gene TRBV30 combines with J gene TRBJ2-7, with TRBD1 as a possible D gene (5 bases). The V gene lost 7 bases and the J gene lost 1 base, with 14 bases spanning the gap. CDR3 length equals 13 residues. Germline V gene data show CDR1 as GTSNPN and CDR2 as SVGIG (reference sequence). The CDR3 DNA reads as TGTGCCTCGACAGTCCAGCAGTCCTACGAGCAGTACTTC. It translates to CASTVQQSYEQYF. Combining the CDR3 with reference TRBV30 and TRBJ2-7 gives the whole variable domain SQTIHQWPATLVQPVGSPLSLECTVEGTSNPNLYWYRQAAGRGLQLLFYSVGIGQISSEVPQNLSASRPQDRQFILSSKKLLLSDSGFYLCASTVQQSYEQYFGPGTRLTVT.

This chain links TRBV19 with TRBJ1-6; maybe TRBD1 (6 bases). Germline V gene data show CDR1 as LNHDA and CDR2 as SQIVND (reference sequence). Trimming shortened V by 7 bases and J by 9 bases, and 13 bases separated the two germline ends. The CDR3 covers 13 residues. The DNA for the CDR3 is TGTGCCAGTAAGGACAGCTCGGGTTCACCCCTCCACTTT. As protein: CASKDSSGSPLHF.

This chain links TRBV28 with TRBJ1-6; D call uncertain. Germline assignment: CDR1 MDHEN and CDR2 SYDVKM. Trimming took off 8 bases at V and 8 bases at J, with 10 bases between the two ends. This CDR3 is built from 12 residues. CDR3 region: CASFQMDSPLHF. The CDR3 DNA follows: TGTGCCAGCTTCCAGATGGATTCACCCCTCCACTTT.

This clone was seen a single time. The V gene is TRBV4-3, the J gene TRBJ1-2; D gene unclear. The CDR3 sequence is 15 residues long. Deletions cut 0 bases from V and 0 bases from J, with 8 bases between. The germline CDR1 and CDR2 sequences are LGHNA and YSLEER. For the CDR3, the DNA is TGCGCCAGCAGCCAAGAACCAAGAGCTAACTATGGCTACACCTTC. Translated, it gives CASSQEPRANYGYTF.

Concerning this clone itself: At one of its ends the junction is not consistent with the germline gene, which may arise from a read error. The V call is TRBV19, the J call TRBJ1-1; 7 bases agree with TRBD1. The CDR3 contains 12 residues. Germline V gene sequence: CDR1 LNHDA, CDR2 SQIVND (reference sequence). CDR3 loop: CASSNRDRYLEF. Here the CDR3 DNA reads TGTGCCAGTAGTAACCGGGACAGATATCTGGAGTTT. Together with reference TRBV19 and TRBJ1-1, the CDR3 gives the full variable domain: DGGITQSPKYLFRKEGQNVTLSCEQNLNHDAMYWYRQDPGQGLRLIYYSQIVNDFQKGDIAEGYSVSREKKESFPLTVTSAQKNPTAFYLCASSNRDRYLEFGQGTRLTVV.

The chain uses TRBV11-3 and TRBJ1-6, with a weak D call TRBD1 (5 bases). Germline CDR1 and CDR2: SGHNT and YENEEA. V shed 5 bases and J shed 8 bases, with 10 bases lying between them. This CDR3 contains 13 residues. The CDR3 sequence: CASSKGSDSPLHF. Here the CDR3 DNA reads TGTGCCAGCAGCAAGGGGTCCGATTCACCCCTCCACTTT.

The chain employs TRBV9 and TRBJ1-1; possibly TRBD1 for D (5 bases). This CDR3 has 16 amino acids. Germline CDR1 reads SGDLS; CDR2 reads YYNGEE. The ends were cut back, 0 bases at V and 1 base at J, with 13 bases in the middle. The CDR3 DNA follows: TGTGCCAGCAGCGTAGCAGCAGGGTCGTCGAACACTGAAGCTTTCTTT. Translation: CASSVAAGSSNTEAFF.

The J gene is TRBJ2-3, the V gene TRBV2, with D tentatively TRBD2 (5 bases). Trimming took off 1 base at V and 10 bases at J, with 18 bases between the two ends. This CDR3 is 15 amino acids long. Germline V gene lookup returns CDR1 SNHLY and CDR2 FYNNEI. CDR3 coding DNA: TGTGCCAGCAGTGAAGAACCTCGGGCCCTAGCATCGCAGTATTTT. Residues: CASSEEPRALASQYF.

CDR3 region: CASSPPSKQEPQHF. CDR3 DNA sequence: TGTGCCAGCTCGCCTCCCTCCAAACAGGAGCCCCAGCATTTT. The chain is built from TRBV18 and TRBJ1-5; TRBD1 might be the D (5 bases). The germline CDR1 and CDR2 sequences are KGHSH and LQKENI. The CDR3 loop spans 14 amino acids. The V end lost 6 bases, the J end lost 8 bases, and 17 bases lay between the germline ends.

The V and J genes are TRBV30 and TRBJ2-1, with a weak D call TRBD2 (5 bases). Trimming took 4 bases from V and 10 from J, leaving 17 bases between them. CDR3 length equals 13 residues. Germline CDR1 is GTSNPN and CDR2 is SVGIG (reference sequence). CDR3 bases: TGTGCCTGGAACCGCGTCAACCCTAGCGAGCAGTTCTTC. It codes for CAWNRVNPSEQFF.